Below are 10 T cell receptor beta chains sequenced from a single sample in a study of blood T cell repertoires in COVID-19. TCRdb keeps only in-frame clones here, not all; method: immunoSEQ multiplex PCR. The profile shows roughly 140,000 clones, around 80% of them singletons. The sample comprised peripheral blood. The receptors come from a woman between 50 and 59 years old with acute or convalescent COVID-19.

The chain employs TRBV6-2 or TRBV6-3 and TRBJ1-5; TRBD1 aligns across 9 bases. Unmatched junction bases numbered 8, after V lost 4 bases and J lost 7 bases. This CDR3 is 15 amino acids long. Germline CDR1 is MNHEY and CDR2 is SVGEGT. The CDR3 loop is CASSSQQGAKQPQHF. The CDR3 DNA reads TGTGCCAGCAGTTCCCAACAGGGGGCTAAACAGCCCCAGCATTTT.

This chain joins TRBV6-5 and TRBJ2-5, with 12 bases identical to TRBD2. With V trimmed by 2 bases and J by 6 bases, 7 bases remained unmatched. The CDR3 runs to 16 residues. Germline V gene data show CDR1 as MNHEY and CDR2 as SVGAGI. The CDR3 region is CASSYAGLAGLKTQYF. The CDR3, as DNA: TGTGCCAGCAGTTACGCGGGACTAGCGGGTTTAAAGACCCAGTACTTC.

This clone has more than one count but fewer than ten. The chain couples TRBV19 to TRBJ1-1; 9 nucleotides match TRBD1. CDR1 and CDR2 from the germline V gene are LNHDA and SQIVND (reference sequence). The CDR3 has 17 residues. After removal of 3 bases from V and 6 bases from J, the junction contained 14 bases not matched to a gene. CDR3 sequence (DNA): TGTGCCAGTAGTATTGCCAGGGACAGGGACAAGGGGGCTGAAGCTTTCTTT. Amino acid sequence: CASSIARDRDKGAEAFF.

A few counts support this clone. The chain has TRBV6-2 or TRBV6-3 and TRBJ1-4; tentatively, D is TRBD1 (6 bases). The V end lost 6 bases, the J end lost 8 bases, and 19 bases lay between the germline ends. Germline CDR1 reads MNHEY; CDR2 reads SVGEGT. There are 15 residues in the CDR3. In DNA form, the CDR3 reads TGTGCCAGCAGCGACCTAACAGGGCCTGGCGAAAAACTGTTTTTT. Its translation is CASSDLTGPGEKLFF.

The rearrangement links TRBV5-1 to TRBJ1-6, with D hard to call. V lost 1 base and J lost 10, with 12 bases in between. Germline loops: CDR1 SGHRS, CDR2 YFSETQ. The CDR3 extends over 14 amino acids. The CDR3 nucleotides are TGCGCCAGCAGCTTGACACCTGGAGTGTCACCCCTCCACTTT. Translating it yields CASSLTPGVSPLHF. The full variable domain, rest sourced from reference TRBV5-1 and TRBJ1-6, is KAGVTQTPRYLIKTRGQQVTLSCSPISGHRSVSWYQQTPGQGLQFLFEYFSETQRNKGNFPGRFSGRQFSNSRSEMNVSTLELGDSALYLCASSLTPGVSPLHFGNGTRLTVT.

The V and J genes are TRBV11-3 and TRBJ2-7, with D perhaps matching TRBD2 (6 bases). Trimming took 1 base from V and 5 from J, leaving 15 bases between them. CDR3 length equals 15 residues. From germline, CDR1 is SGHNT and CDR2 YENEEA. For the CDR3, the DNA is TGTGCCAGCAGCTTAGGCGGGGCTAGCGTTGACGAGCAGTACTTC. Amino acids: CASSLGGASVDEQYF.

The chain joins TRBV7-3 to TRBJ1-3, with D perhaps TRBD1 (5 bases). V lost 2 bases to trimming and J lost 9 bases, with 29 bases between them. The CDR3 sequence is 19 residues long. CDR1 SGHTA and CDR2 FQGTGA come from the germline V gene. The chain's CDR3 is CASSLCGPRAGGGRGTIYF. CDR3 DNA: TGTGCCAGCAGCTTATGTGGTCCCCGGGCGGGGGGTGGTAGAGGCACCATATATTTT.

The chain recombines TRBV7-2 with TRBJ1-2, with a weak D call TRBD1 (6 bases). The V end was cut by 1 base, the J end by 6 bases, with 12 bases between. The CDR3 contains 14 residues. The germline CDR1 and CDR2 sequences are SGHTA and FQGNSA. The CDR3 protein is CASSLGNRVDGYTF. The DNA for the CDR3 is TGTGCCAGCAGCTTAGGGAACAGGGTGGATGGCTACACCTTC.

This clone was detected only once. This sequence joins TRBV6-5 and TRBJ1-5, with TRBD1 matching over 8 bases. CDR1 is MNHEY and CDR2 is SVGAGI in the germline V gene. The CDR3 extends over 15 amino acids. V lost 0 bases and J lost 7; bases outside the gene matches: 5. CDR3 bases: TGTGCCAGCAGTTACTCGACAGGGGTAAGCCAGCCCCAGCATTTT. It specifies CASSYSTGVSQPQHF.

This chain connects TRBV11-1 to TRBJ1-2; 7 bases fit TRBD1. Germline assignment: CDR1 SGHAT and CDR2 FQDESV (reference sequence). V was pared by 5 bases and J by 9 bases, with 6 bases of the junction left unmatched. This CDR3 spans 12 amino acids. The CDR3 is CASSATGSSYTF. The DNA of the CDR3 is TGTGCCAGCAGCGCGACAGGGTCAAGCTACACCTTC. Together with reference TRBV11-1 and TRBJ1-2, the CDR3 gives the full variable domain: EAEVAQSPRYKITEKSQAVAFWCDPISGHATLYWYRQILGQGPELLVQFQDESVVDDSQLPKDRFSAERLKGVDSTLKIQPAELGDSAMYLCASSATGSSYTFGSGTRLTVV.